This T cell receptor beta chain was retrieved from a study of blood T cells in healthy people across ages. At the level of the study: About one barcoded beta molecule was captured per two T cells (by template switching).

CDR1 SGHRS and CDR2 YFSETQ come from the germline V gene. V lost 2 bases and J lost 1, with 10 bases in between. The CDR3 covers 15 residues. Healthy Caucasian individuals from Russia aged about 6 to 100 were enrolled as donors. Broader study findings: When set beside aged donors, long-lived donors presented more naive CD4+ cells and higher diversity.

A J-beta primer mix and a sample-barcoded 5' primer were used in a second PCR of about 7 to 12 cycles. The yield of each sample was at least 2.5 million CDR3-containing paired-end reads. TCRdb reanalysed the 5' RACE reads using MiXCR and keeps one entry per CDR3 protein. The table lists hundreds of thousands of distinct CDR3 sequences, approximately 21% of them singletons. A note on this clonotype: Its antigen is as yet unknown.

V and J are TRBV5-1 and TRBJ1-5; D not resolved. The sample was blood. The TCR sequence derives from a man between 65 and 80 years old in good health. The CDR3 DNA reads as TGCGCCAGCAGCTTCGCCCCCGGGAGCAATCAGCCCCAGCATTTT. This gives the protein CASSFAPGSNQPQHF.